The 10 T cell receptor beta chains in this list originate from one sample, sequenced in a study of response to subunit inactivated influenza vaccine. TCRdb re-derived calls from the RT-PCR reads in MiXCR, one entry per CDR3 protein. The sample records roughly 760,000 distinct CDR3 sequences, around 20% being singletons. The starting material was PBMCs from blood, obtained roughly 5 days after vaccination. The receptors come from a man over 45 who received an inactivated influenza vaccine.

The rearrangement uses TRBV5-1 and TRBJ2-5, with D perhaps TRBD1 (6 bases). Germline V gene sequence: CDR1 SGHRS, CDR2 YFSETQ. This CDR3 has 15 amino acids. The ends were cut back, 4 bases at V and 5 bases at J, with 18 bases in the middle. The CDR3 DNA reads as TGCGCCAGCAGCGCCGCGAACAGGGTTTTTGAGACCCAGTACTTC. It translates to CASSAANRVFETQYF.

With respect to this clonotype: A much larger clone sits a single nucleotide away, making a read error possible. This chain links TRBV7-6 with TRBJ1-1, with D maybe TRBD1 (6 bases). The germline V and J ends were trimmed by 5 bases and 1 base, with 17 bases remaining between them. CDR1 is SGHVS, CDR2 FNYEAQ, per germline. This CDR3 contains 16 residues. The CDR3 is CASSAGGLVENTEAFF. The CDR3 bases are TGTGCCAGCAGCGCGGGGGGCCTTGTCGAGAACACTGAAGCTTTCTTT.

This chain's CDR3 is CASSLGRKNTGELFF. Written as DNA, the CDR3 is TGTGCCAGCAGTTTAGGACGGAAGAACACCGGGGAGCTGTTTTTT. The chain joins TRBV12-3 or TRBV12-4 to TRBJ2-2, with D uncertain. The CDR3 totals 15 residues. The V end was cut by 1 base, the J end by 1 base, with 7 bases between.

This clonotype was counted between two and nine times. The rearrangement links TRBV20-1 to TRBJ2-1, with D possibly TRBD1 on 7 matching bases. Trimming shortened V by 5 bases and J by 3 bases, and 14 bases separated the two germline ends. The CDR3 has 14 amino acids. Germline V gene lookup returns CDR1 DFQATT and CDR2 SNEGSKA (reference sequence). In DNA, the CDR3 is TGCAGTGCTCAGGGGGGACACAACTACAATGAGCAGTTCTTC. Its protein is CSAQGGHNYNEQFF.

This clonotype occurred many times. The chain is built from TRBV7-8 and TRBJ2-7; D not resolved. Per germline, CDR1 SGHVS and CDR2 FQNEAQ. V was cut by 0 bases and J by 7 bases, with 13 bases left in between. The CDR3 totals 14 residues. The CDR3 is CASSLAGFSGEQYF. DNA for the CDR3: TGTGCCAGCAGCTTAGCTGGGTTCTCGGGTGAGCAGTACTTC.

This clonotype was found many times. The chain combines TRBV7-2 with TRBJ2-1, with 9 bases matching TRBD2. This CDR3 spans 15 amino acids. The V gene end was trimmed by 1 base and the J gene end by 7 bases; junction bases not matched to a gene: 5. Looked up from germline, CDR1 is SGHTA and CDR2 is FQGNSA. In nucleotides, the CDR3 is TGTGCCAGCAGCTTAGGGTTTAGCGGGGGAAATGAGCAGTTCTTC. Its protein product is CASSLGFSGGNEQFF.

The V gene is TRBV20-1, the J gene TRBJ1-5; 8 bases align to TRBD1. The CDR3 runs to 12 residues. The ends lost 6 bases at V and 8 bases at J; junction bases unmatched: 6. CDR1 and CDR2 (germline): DFQATT, SNEGSKA (reference sequence). CDR3 sequence: CSAIQGGKPQHF. The CDR3 region has the DNA TGCAGTGCGATACAGGGGGGGAAGCCCCAGCATTTT.

This clonotype was observed a handful of times. The J gene is TRBJ2-2, the V gene TRBV2; 9 bases match TRBD1. The CDR3 contains 17 residues. Trimming at V came to 5 bases and at J to 1 base, leaving 8 bases not matched to a gene. The germline V gene encodes CDR1 SNHLY and CDR2 FYNNEI. CDR3 sequence: CASSTSRTGENTGELFF. The CDR3 DNA reads as TGTGCCAGCAGTACGAGCCGGACAGGGGAGAACACCGGGGAGCTGTTTTTT.

This clonotype was found a few times. The chain couples TRBV5-1 to TRBJ2-7, with 8 positions matching TRBD2. The CDR3 loop spans 14 amino acids. J was trimmed by 2 bases and V by 4 bases; bases with no gene match: 5. Germline CDR1 is SGHRS and CDR2 is YFSETQ. The CDR3 region has the DNA TGCGCCAGCAGCCGAGCGGGAGTCCCCTACGAGCAGTACTTC. Translated, it gives CASSRAGVPYEQYF.

The chain carries TRBV5-1 and TRBJ1-6; 7 bases align to TRBD1. J gave up 9 bases and V 4 bases, and 7 bases lay outside the gene matches. The CDR3 covers 14 residues. Looked up from germline, CDR1 is SGHRS and CDR2 is YFSETQ. The CDR3 is CASSADRAGSPLHF. Written as DNA, the CDR3 is TGCGCCAGCAGCGCCGACAGGGCCGGTTCACCCCTCCACTTT.